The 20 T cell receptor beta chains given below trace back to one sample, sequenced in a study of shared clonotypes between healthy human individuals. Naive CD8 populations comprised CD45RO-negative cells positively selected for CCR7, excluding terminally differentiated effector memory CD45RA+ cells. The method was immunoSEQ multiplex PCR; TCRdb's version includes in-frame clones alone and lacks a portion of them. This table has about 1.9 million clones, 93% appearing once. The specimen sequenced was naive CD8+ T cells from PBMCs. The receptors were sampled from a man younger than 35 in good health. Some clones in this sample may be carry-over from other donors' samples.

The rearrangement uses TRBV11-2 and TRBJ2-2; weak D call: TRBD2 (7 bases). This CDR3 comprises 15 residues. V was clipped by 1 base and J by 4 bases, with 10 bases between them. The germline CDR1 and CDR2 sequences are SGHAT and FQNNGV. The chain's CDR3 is CASSLVRGATGELFF. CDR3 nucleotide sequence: TGTGCCAGCAGCTTAGTACGGGGGGCCACCGGGGAGCTGTTTTTT.

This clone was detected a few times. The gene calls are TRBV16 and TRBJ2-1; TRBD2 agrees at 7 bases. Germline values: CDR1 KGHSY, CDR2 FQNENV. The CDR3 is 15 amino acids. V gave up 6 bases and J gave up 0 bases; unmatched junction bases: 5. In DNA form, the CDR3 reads TGTGCCAGCAGTCTAGCGGCAGCCTCCTACAATGAGCAGTTCTTC. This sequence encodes CASSLAAASYNEQFF.

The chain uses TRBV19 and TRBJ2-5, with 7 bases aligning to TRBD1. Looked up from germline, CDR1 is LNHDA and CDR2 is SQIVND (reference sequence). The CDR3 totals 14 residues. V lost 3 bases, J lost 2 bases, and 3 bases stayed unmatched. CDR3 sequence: CASSMWTGQETQYF. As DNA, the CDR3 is TGTGCCAGTAGTATGTGGACAGGTCAAGAGACCCAGTACTTC.

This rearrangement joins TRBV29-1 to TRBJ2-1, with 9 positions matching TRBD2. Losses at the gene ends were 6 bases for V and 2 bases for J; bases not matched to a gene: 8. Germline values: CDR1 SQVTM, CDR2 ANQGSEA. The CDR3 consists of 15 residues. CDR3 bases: TGCAGCGTCCCCAGGCGGGAGGGCCCCTACAATGAGCAGTTCTTC. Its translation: CSVPRREGPYNEQFF.

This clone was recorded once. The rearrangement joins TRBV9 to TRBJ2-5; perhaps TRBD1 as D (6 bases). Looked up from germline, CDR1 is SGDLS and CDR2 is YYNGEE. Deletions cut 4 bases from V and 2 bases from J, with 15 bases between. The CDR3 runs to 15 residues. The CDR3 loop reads CASSSRTDIQETQYF. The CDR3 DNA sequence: TGTGCCAGCAGCTCCCGGACAGACATTCAAGAGACCCAGTACTTC.

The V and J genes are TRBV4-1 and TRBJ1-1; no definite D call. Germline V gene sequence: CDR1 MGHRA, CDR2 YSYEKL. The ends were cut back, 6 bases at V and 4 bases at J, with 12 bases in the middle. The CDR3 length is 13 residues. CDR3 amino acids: CASREGSGTEAFF. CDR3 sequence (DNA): TGCGCCAGCAGGGAAGGCTCGGGCACTGAAGCTTTCTTT.

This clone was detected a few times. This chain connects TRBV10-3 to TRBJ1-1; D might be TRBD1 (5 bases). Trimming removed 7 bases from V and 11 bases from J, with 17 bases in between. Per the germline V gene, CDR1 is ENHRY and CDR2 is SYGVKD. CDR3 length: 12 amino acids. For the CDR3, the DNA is TGTGCCATCAAGGATACTGGGGCAGTCGCTTTCTTT. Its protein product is CAIKDTGAVAFF.

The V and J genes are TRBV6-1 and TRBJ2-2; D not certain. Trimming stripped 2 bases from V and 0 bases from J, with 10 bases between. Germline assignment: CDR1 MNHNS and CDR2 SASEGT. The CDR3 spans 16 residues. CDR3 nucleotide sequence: TGTGCCAGCAGTGAATTCAGAGTTTCGAACACCGGGGAGCTGTTTTTT. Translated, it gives CASSEFRVSNTGELFF.

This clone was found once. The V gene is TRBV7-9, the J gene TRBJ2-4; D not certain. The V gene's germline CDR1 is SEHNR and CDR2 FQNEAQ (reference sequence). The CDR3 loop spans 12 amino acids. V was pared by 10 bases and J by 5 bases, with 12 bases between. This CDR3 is CATRPPQNIQYF. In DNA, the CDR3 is TGTGCCACCCGTCCCCCCCAAAACATTCAGTACTTC.

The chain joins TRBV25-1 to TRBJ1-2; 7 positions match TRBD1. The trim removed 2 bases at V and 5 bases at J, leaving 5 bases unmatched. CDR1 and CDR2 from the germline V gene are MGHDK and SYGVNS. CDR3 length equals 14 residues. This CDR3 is CASSEGTEAYGYTF. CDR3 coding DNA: TGTGCCAGCAGTGAAGGGACAGAAGCTTATGGCTACACCTTC.

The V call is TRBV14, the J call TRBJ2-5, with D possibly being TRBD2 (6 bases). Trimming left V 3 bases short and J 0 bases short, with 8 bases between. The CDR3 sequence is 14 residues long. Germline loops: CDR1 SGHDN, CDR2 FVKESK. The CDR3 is CASSHRLDQETQYF. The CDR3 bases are TGTGCCAGCAGCCACCGACTAGACCAAGAGACCCAGTACTTC.

The CDR3 reads CASSPLVGVDEQYF. CDR3 DNA: TGTGCCAGCTCACCATTGGTAGGGGTTGACGAGCAGTACTTC. The J gene is TRBJ2-7, the V gene TRBV18; TRBD1 might be the D (5 bases). The germline V gene encodes CDR1 KGHSH and CDR2 LQKENI. The CDR3 spans 14 residues. V lost 2 bases to trimming and J lost 5 bases, with 13 bases between them.

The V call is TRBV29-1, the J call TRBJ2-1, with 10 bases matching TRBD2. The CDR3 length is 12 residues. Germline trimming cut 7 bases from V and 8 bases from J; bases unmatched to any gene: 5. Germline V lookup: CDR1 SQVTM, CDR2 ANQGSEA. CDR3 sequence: CSGLAGADEQFF. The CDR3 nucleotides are TGCAGCGGCCTAGCGGGAGCGGATGAGCAGTTCTTC.

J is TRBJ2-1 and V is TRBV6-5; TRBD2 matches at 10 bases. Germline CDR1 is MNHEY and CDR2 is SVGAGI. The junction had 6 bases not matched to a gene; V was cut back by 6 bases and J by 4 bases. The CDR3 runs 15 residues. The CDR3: CASSSGLAEYNEQFF. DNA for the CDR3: TGTGCCAGCAGCTCTGGACTAGCGGAATACAATGAGCAGTTCTTC.

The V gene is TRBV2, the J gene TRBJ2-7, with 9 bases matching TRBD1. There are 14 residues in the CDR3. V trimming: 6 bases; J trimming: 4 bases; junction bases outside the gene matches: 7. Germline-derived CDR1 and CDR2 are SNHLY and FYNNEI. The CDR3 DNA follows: TGTGCCAGCAGCGAAAACAGGGGGCTTTACGAGCAGTACTTC. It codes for CASSENRGLYEQYF.

Here the CDR3 reads CASSQGGKAYSNQPQHF. CDR3 DNA sequence: TGCGCCAGCAGCCAAGGAGGCAAGGCTTATAGCAATCAGCCCCAGCATTTT. The chain carries TRBV4-1 and TRBJ1-5; no reliable D call. From germline, CDR1 is MGHRA and CDR2 YSYEKL. CDR3 length: 17 amino acids. Deletions cut 1 base from V and 0 bases from J, with 13 bases between.

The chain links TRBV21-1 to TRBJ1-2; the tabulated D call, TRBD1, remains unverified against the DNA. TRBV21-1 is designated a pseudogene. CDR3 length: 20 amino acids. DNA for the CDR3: TGTGCCAGCAGCAAAGGGAGAGACAGGGGATATGAGTTTGCTAACTATGGCTACACCTTC. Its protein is CASSKGRDRGYEFANYGYTF.

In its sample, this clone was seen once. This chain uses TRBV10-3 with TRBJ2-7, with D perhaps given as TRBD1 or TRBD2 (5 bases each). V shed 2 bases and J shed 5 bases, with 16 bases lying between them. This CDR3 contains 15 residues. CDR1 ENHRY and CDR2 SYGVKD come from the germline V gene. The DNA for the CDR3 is TGTGCCATCAGTGAGCCCGGGACCGCCGTTAACGAGCAGTACTTC. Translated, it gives CAISEPGTAVNEQYF.

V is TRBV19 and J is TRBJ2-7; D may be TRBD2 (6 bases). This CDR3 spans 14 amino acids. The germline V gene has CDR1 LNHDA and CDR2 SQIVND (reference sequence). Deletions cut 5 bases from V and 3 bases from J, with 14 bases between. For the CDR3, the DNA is TGTGCCAGTAGTGGCGGGATGGGGAACTACGAGCAGTACTTC. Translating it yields CASSGGMGNYEQYF. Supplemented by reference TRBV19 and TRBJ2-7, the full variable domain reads DGGITQSPKYLFRKEGQNVTLSCEQNLNHDAMYWYRQDPGQGLRLIYYSQIVNDFQKGDIAEGYSVSREKKESFPLTVTSAQKNPTAFYLCASSGGMGNYEQYFGPGTRLTVT.

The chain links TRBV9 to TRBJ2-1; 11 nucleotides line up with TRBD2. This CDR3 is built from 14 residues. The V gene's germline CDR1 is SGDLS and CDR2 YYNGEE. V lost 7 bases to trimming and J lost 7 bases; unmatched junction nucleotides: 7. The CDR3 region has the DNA TGTGCCAGCGCCCTCCCTAGCGGGAGGAATGAGCAGTTCTTC. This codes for CASALPSGRNEQFF.